The entry that follows covers one T cell receptor beta chain sequence. The data were produced by immunoSEQ multiplex PCR, yet TCRdb's version contains in-frame clones alone and is incomplete. The sample lists 55,000 to 65,000 clones; 70% to 90% were seen once. The sample belongs to a study of blood T cell repertoires in COVID-19. CDR3 length equals 18 residues. Germline V gives CDR1 LGHDT, CDR2 YNNKEL (reference sequence). V lost 3 bases, J lost 0 bases, and 18 bases lay in between. The clonotype was recovered from a man aged 60 to 69 with COVID-19, enrolled during active disease. Material: peripheral blood. V and J are TRBV3-1 (or the pseudogene TRBV3-2) and TRBJ1-5; D is perhaps TRBD1 (6 bases). This chain's CDR3 is CASSQGRGDLYSNQPQHF. The CDR3 region has the DNA TGTGCCAGCAGCCAGGGCAGGGGCGACCTCTATAGCAATCAGCCCCAGCATTTT.